The entry that follows covers one T cell receptor beta chain sequence. Its antigen specificity is not known. Nothing much larger sits one base from this clone, and base qualities are not available. The cysteine opens and the phenylalanine closes a CDR3 of 15 amino acids. Only CDR3 DNA remains: 45 bases, in frame from the first base. The germline V gene supplies CDR1 SGHTA and CDR2 FQGNSA. Cut back by 5 bases and 4 bases, the V and J ends lie 17 bases apart. The data were obtained in a study of siplizumab effects on memory and regulatory T cells (dated by TCRdb to the late 2010s). Notes on the research overall: The study examined how the anti-CD2 antibody siplizumab affects alloreactive T-cell subsets in allogeneic mixed lymphocyte reactions built from human PBMCs. Study-wide conclusions, independent of this receptor: Whether proliferating Tregs from siplizumab cultures actually had suppressive function was not functionally confirmed. Of the alloreactive CD4+ clones that could be mapped, the Treg-derived share averaged 68.8% with siplizumab compared with approximately 25% in control reactions. Sequences below about 10^-5 frequency were poorly captured, so only a minor fraction of alloreactive clones could be mapped to unstimulated subsets. Siplizumab significantly lowered the cumulative frequency of alloreactive sequences that could be traced to unstimulated CD4+ memory T cells. Roughly 80-97% of proliferating CD4+ or CD8+ clones could not be assigned a naive or memory phenotype. Greater diversity appeared to be present in unstimulated naive T cells than in memory T cells, and a substantial contribution to the alloresponse seemed to be made by naive cells.

Libraries were made using the immunoSEQ multiplex PCR assay. The deep sequencing platform assayed approximately 10^5 TCR templates per sample. Genomic DNA extracted from sorted T cells was used for TCRbeta CDR3 sequencing. The source study handled its data this way. The R programming language was used for clonal analysis of the TCRbeta CDR3 data. Unstimulated samples were compared with post-reaction CFSE-low samples to define alloreactive CD4+ and CD8+ clones. Regulatory or non-regulatory origin was assigned to alloreactive CD4+ clones by matching of sequences to sorted unstimulated Treg and non-Treg repertoires. TCRdb holds this immuneACCESS table with in-frame rearrangements only. Some clones are missing; in checked studies, unresolved V genes explain under half, and the rest has no known cause. V and J calls and clone size are as listed in that table; D and trimming were resolved from the DNA. Here the sample has around 58,000 clones; 83% occur a single time. The ten largest clones take up roughly 3.8% of the sample.

Additional sequencing covered unstimulated subsets from a few donor pairs, namely CD8+ effector memory, CD4+ naive, CD8+ TEMRA, CD4+ memory and CD8+ naive. Sorted unstimulated T cells and proliferating T cells recovered from mixed lymphocyte reactions underwent TCRbeta CDR3 sequencing. Fresh whole blood from approximately 10 HLA-typed healthy donors was used to isolate PBMCs. This sequence was found in a human donor in good health. The rearrangement combines TRBV7-2 with TRBJ1-1; the D gene is perhaps TRBD1, from 5 matching bases. What was sequenced was memory CD4+ T cells sorted from blood. Taken with the paper, the label for cell subset or site translates to: unstimulated CD4+ memory T cells. The DNA sequence is TGTGCCAGCAGCGAGAGACAGCTGGCCTTCACTGAAGCTTTCTTT. Its coded protein is CASSERQLAFTEAFF.